A single TCR beta chain is shown here with its context. This CDR3 region has 17 residues. CDR1 and CDR2 from the germline V gene are LNHDA and SQIVND (reference sequence). The V and J ends lost 1 base and 5 bases respectively, with 21 bases between them. This sample is drawn from a study of Ad26.COV2.S vaccination and SARS-CoV-2 variants. The treatment: around 19 received Ad26.COV2.S at low or high dose, single or two shots; roughly five received placebo; per-sample allocation not given. Vaccine and placebo recipients were sampled on day 63 after the first injection. Data came from immunoSEQ multiplex PCR; TCRdb stores just in-frame clones and leaves some out. The table has roughly 510,000 clones, roughly 87% seen once.

This TCR derives from a person between 18 and 65 years old who received the Ad26.COV2.S COVID-19 vaccine or a placebo. This rearrangement joins TRBV19 to TRBJ2-7; TRBD1 might be the D (6 bases). Here the sequenced sample was peripheral blood, taken in a trial of Ad26.COV2.S vaccine versus placebo. The CDR3 region is CASSIGALPGQPHEQYF. The CDR3 nucleotides are TGTGCCAGTAGTATAGGGGCCCTTCCGGGACAACCCCACGAGCAGTACTTC.